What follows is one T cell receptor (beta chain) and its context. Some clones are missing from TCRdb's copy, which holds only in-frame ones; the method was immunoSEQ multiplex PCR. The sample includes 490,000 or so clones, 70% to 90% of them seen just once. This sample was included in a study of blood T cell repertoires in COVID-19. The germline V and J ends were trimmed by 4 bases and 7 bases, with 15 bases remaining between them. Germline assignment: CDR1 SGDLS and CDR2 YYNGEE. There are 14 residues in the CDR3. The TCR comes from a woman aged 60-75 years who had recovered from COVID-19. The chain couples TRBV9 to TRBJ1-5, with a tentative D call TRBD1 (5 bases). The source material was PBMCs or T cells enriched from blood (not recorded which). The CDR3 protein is CASSPGKGRQPQHF. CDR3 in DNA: TGTGCCAGCAGCCCAGGAAAGGGGCGGCAGCCCCAGCATTTT.